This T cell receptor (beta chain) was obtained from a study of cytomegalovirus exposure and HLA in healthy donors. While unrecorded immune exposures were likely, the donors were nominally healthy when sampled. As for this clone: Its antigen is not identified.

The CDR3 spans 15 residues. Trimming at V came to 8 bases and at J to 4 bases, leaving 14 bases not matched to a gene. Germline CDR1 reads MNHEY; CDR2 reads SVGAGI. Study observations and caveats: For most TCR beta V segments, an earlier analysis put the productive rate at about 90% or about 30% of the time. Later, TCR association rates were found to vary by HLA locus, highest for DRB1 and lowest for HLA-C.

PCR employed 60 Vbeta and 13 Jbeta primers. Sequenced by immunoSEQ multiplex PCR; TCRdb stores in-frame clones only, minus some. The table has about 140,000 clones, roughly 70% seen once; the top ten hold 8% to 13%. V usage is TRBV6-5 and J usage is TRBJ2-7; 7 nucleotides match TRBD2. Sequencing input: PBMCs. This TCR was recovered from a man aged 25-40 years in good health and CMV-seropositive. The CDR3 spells CASALGDQREYEQYF. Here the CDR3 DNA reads TGTGCCAGCGCCCTCGGAGATCAGCGGGAATACGAGCAGTACTTC.